This entry lists 9 T cell receptor beta chains sequenced from one sample in a study of radiation and T cells in renal cell carcinoma. Time point defined: baseline pretreatment blood. Treatment of the sample: 15 Gy SBRT to primary tumor, nephrectomy 4 weeks later. TCRdb's table, derived via immunoSEQ multiplex PCR, lists solely in-frame clones and lacks some. Among some 140,000 clones listed, over 75% were seen once. Sample: blood, taken from a patient whose treatment included radiotherapy and nephrectomy. The receptors come from a woman aged 45-65 years with renal cell carcinoma.

This chain joins TRBV10-3 and TRBJ2-5; the D gene is possibly TRBD2 (5 bases). The CDR3 is 13 residues long. Germline CDR1 reads ENHRY; CDR2 reads SYGVKD. Between the trimmed V and J ends, which lost 6 bases and 5 bases, there was a span of 13 bases. The CDR3 sequence is CAISSGLGETQYF. The CDR3 DNA follows: TGTGCCATCAGCAGCGGTCTGGGGGAGACCCAGTACTTC.

V is TRBV15 and J is TRBJ2-7, with no clear D. The germline CDR1 and CDR2 sequences are LNHNV and YYDKDF (reference sequence). Trimming removed 3 bases from V and 5 bases from J, with 8 bases in between. The length of the CDR3 is 12 residues. The CDR3: CATSSLKNEQYF. The CDR3 region has the DNA TGTGCCACCAGCAGTCTAAAAAACGAGCAGTACTTC. Full variable domain (remainder filled in from reference TRBV15 and TRBJ2-7): DAMVIQNPRYQVTQFGKPVTLSCSQTLNHNVMYWYQQKSSQAPKLLFHYYDKDFNNEADTPDNFQSRRPNTSFCFLDIRSPGLGDTAMYLCATSSLKNEQYFGPGTRLTVT.

This chain uses TRBV5-1 with TRBJ2-7, with 9 bases identical to TRBD1. CDR3 length: 15 residues. Germline V CDR1 and CDR2: SGHRS, YFSETQ. V dropped 0 bases and J dropped 5; count of bases not matched to a gene: 6. The CDR3: CASSLVNRGPDEQYF. CDR3 coding DNA: TGCGCCAGCAGCTTGGTAAACAGGGGGCCAGACGAGCAGTACTTC.

The rearrangement uses TRBV4-1 and TRBJ2-3, with TRBD2 matching over 7 bases. Per germline, CDR1 MGHRA and CDR2 YSYEKL. The CDR3 totals 17 residues. V lost 0 bases and J lost 4; bases outside the gene matches: 10. The CDR3 DNA is TGCGCCAGCAGCCAAGATTGGGGGGGTTCCTCCCCAGATACGCAGTATTTT. This sequence encodes CASSQDWGGSSPDTQYF.

The chain uses TRBV20-1 and TRBJ1-3, with D possibly TRBD1 on 6 matching bases. The CDR3 consists of 11 residues. The ends were cut back, 8 bases at V and 7 bases at J, with 12 bases in the middle. Germline CDR1 DFQATT, CDR2 SNEGSKA (reference sequence). CDR3 sequence reads: CSIQGDNTIYF. The CDR3 DNA follows: TGCAGTATACAGGGCGATAACACCATATATTTT.

This clone was seen once. Here the CDR3 reads CASSLTQGANSPLHF. Here the CDR3 DNA reads TGTGCCAGCAGCTTAACCCAGGGGGCCAATTCACCCCTCCACTTT. J is TRBJ1-6 and V is TRBV7-3; 8 bases match TRBD1. After removal of 0 bases from V and 7 bases from J, the junction contained 2 bases not matched to a gene. Germline CDR1 is SGHTA and CDR2 is FQGTGA. The CDR3 has 15 residues.

The gene calls are TRBV7-2 and TRBJ1-6; perhaps TRBD1 as D (5 bases). The CDR3 spans 15 residues. Trimming removed 5 bases at V and 7 bases at J, with 15 bases between. The germline gives CDR1 SGHTA, CDR2 FQGNSA. CDR3 loop: CASSRTGPINSPLHF. CDR3 bases: TGTGCCAGCAGCCGAACGGGACCGATAAATTCACCCCTCCACTTT.

V usage is TRBV4-1 and J usage is TRBJ2-7, with a possible D match to TRBD2 (7 bases). In germline, CDR1 is MGHRA, CDR2 YSYEKL. V lost 1 base and J lost 6, with 22 bases in between. CDR3 length equals 17 residues. The CDR3 DNA sequence: TGCGCCAGCAGCCAAGTCTTTAAGGCGGGGGCTGGGGGCGAGCAGTACTTC. This translates into CASSQVFKAGAGGEQYF.

The V and J genes are TRBV6-5 and TRBJ2-1; a weak D match, TRBD1 (6 bases). The CDR3 covers 11 residues. The germline V and J ends were trimmed by 8 bases and 10 bases, with 12 bases remaining between them. Germline V lookup: CDR1 MNHEY, CDR2 SVGAGI. The chain's CDR3 is CASSGQGEQFF. The DNA of the CDR3 is TGTGCCAGCTCGGGTCAGGGGGAGCAGTTCTTC.